The 12 T cell receptor beta chains in this list originate from one sample, sequenced in a study of cytomegalovirus exposure and HLA in healthy donors. A multiplex PCR was run with 60 Vbeta primers and 13 Jbeta primers. The repertoire was sequenced with immunoSEQ multiplex PCR; TCRdb's copy has only in-frame clones and lacks some. This table has roughly 120,000 clones, over 60% appearing once. The sequenced material came from PBMCs. The receptor source for this set is a man aged 25 to 45 in good health and CMV-seropositive.

The chain employs TRBV1 and TRBJ2-5; TRBD2 was called by the table and not checked on the DNA. TRBV1 has pseudogene status. The CDR3 covers 19 residues. In nucleotides, the CDR3 is TGCACCAGCAGCCCGATCGTCGAGTTAGCGGAGAAGTATAAAGAGACCCAGTACTTC. As protein: CTSSPIVELAEKYKETQYF.

The chain links TRBV18 to TRBJ1-1; D call uncertain. The germline V and J ends were trimmed by 1 base and 6 bases, with 9 bases remaining between them. Germline-derived CDR1 and CDR2 are KGHSH and LQKENI. The CDR3 totals 13 residues. The CDR3 DNA is TGTGCCAGCTCACCACTCCCGGAGTCTGAAGCTTTCTTT. This translates into CASSPLPESEAFF.

This chain links TRBV11-2 with TRBJ2-3; D possibly corresponds to TRBD2 (7 bases). V was shortened by 2 bases and J by 3 bases, with 12 bases between the two germline ends. The CDR3 is 15 amino acids. CDR1 and CDR2 (germline): SGHAT, FQNNGV. CDR3 nucleotide sequence: TGTGCCAGCAGCTTATGGCGGGGGCAAACAGATACGCAGTATTTT. Amino acid sequence: CASSLWRGQTDTQYF.

This clone was seen a few times. The J gene is TRBJ2-1, the V gene TRBV6-5, with D unclear. V shed 2 bases and J shed 8 bases, with 10 bases lying between them. The germline gives CDR1 MNHEY, CDR2 SVGAGI. The CDR3 spans 13 residues. The DNA of the CDR3 is TGTGCCAGCAGTTACAACGAGGCGGATGAGCAGTTCTTC. Amino acids: CASSYNEADEQFF.

In its sample, this clone was seen a few times. The chain links TRBV10-3 to TRBJ2-1, with D possibly being TRBD2 (5 bases). V was pared by 3 bases and J by 8 bases, with 8 bases between. The CDR3 extends over 12 amino acids. Germline V CDR1 and CDR2: ENHRY, SYGVKD. CDR3 region: CAISDRRHEQFF. The CDR3 region has the DNA TGTGCCATCAGTGACCGGAGGCATGAGCAGTTCTTC.

The rearrangement uses TRBV19 and TRBJ1-3; 7 bases are a match to TRBD1. CDR1 LNHDA and CDR2 SQIVND come from the germline V gene (reference sequence). Losses at the gene ends were 4 bases for V and 3 bases for J; bases not matched to a gene: 6. The CDR3 is made up of 15 amino acids. This CDR3 is CASSTGQVYGNTIYF. The CDR3 region has the DNA TGTGCCAGTAGTACCGGACAGGTTTATGGAAACACCATATATTTT.

This clone has only a few counts. This chain uses TRBV11-3 with TRBJ2-2, with 8 bases lining up with TRBD1. The trim removed 6 bases at V and 7 bases at J, leaving 22 bases unmatched. This CDR3 contains 19 residues. Germline loops: CDR1 SGHNT, CDR2 YENEEA. CDR3 nucleotide sequence: TGTGCCAGCAGGAAAACCAGAGGAGGAGGACAGGGCGGAATCGGGGAGCTGTTTTTT. Its protein is CASRKTRGGGQGGIGELFF.

This clone was seen more than once but under ten times. The CDR3 DNA sequence: TGTGCCAGCAGCTTAGCGAGGGAAGACGGCTACACCTTC. Protein sequence: CASSLAREDGYTF. The J gene is TRBJ1-2, the V gene TRBV7-2; D uncertain. V gave up 0 bases and J gave up 8 bases, with 10 bases separating them. This CDR3 region has 13 residues. Germline CDR1 is SGHTA and CDR2 is FQGNSA.

This clone appeared once. The chain employs TRBV21-1 and TRBJ2-7; the DNA was not used to check the table's D call, TRBD2. TRBV21-1 is designated a pseudogene. This CDR3 has 17 residues. CDR3 bases: TGTGCCAGCAGCAAAGGACTAGCGGGAGATGGTTCCTACGAGCAGTACTTC. Translation: CASSKGLAGDGSYEQYF.

This chain connects TRBV5-1 to TRBJ2-3; unclear D gene. Between the trimmed V and J ends, which lost 0 bases and 0 bases, there was a span of 8 bases. The CDR3 runs to 15 residues. The germline V gene encodes CDR1 SGHRS and CDR2 YFSETQ. The CDR3 reads CASSLDRLSTDTQYF. The DNA for the CDR3 is TGCGCCAGCAGCTTGGACAGATTGAGCACAGATACGCAGTATTTT.

The chain joins TRBV4-1 to TRBJ2-2, with 14 bases that match TRBD2. The CDR3 has 19 amino acids. V shed 2 bases and J 3 bases; nucleotides not matched to a gene: 8. From germline, CDR1 is MGHRA and CDR2 YSYEKL. In nucleotides, the CDR3 is TGCGCCAGCAGCCAAACCGGGACTAGCGGGAGATTCGACACCGGGGAGCTGTTTTTT. Its translation: CASSQTGTSGRFDTGELFF.

This clone has just a few counts. The chain combines TRBV5-4 with TRBJ2-6; D remains ambiguous. The V gene's germline CDR1 is SGHNT and CDR2 YYREEE (reference sequence). Trimming removed 3 bases from V and 4 bases from J, with 17 bases in between. The CDR3 covers 17 residues. Here the CDR3 reads CASSSGLGRAGANVLTF. The CDR3 DNA is TGTGCCAGCAGCTCTGGCCTGGGTAGAGCGGGGGCCAACGTCCTGACTTTC.